This entry is about one TCR beta chain. Its antigen is still unknown. TCR beta VDJ and CDR3 profiles were obtained from a genomic DNA template. TCRdb redid the calling of the reads with MiXCR, one entry per CDR3 protein. The data show roughly 200,000 distinct CDR3 sequences, 55% to 65% seen once. The patients chosen for sequencing had shown expansion of CD8+CD57+ cells (detected by flow cytometry). A severe acquired aplastic anemia diagnosis applied to all patients. When blood sampling took place, the patients had received no therapy. This specimen comes from a study of CD8+CD57+ T cells in acquired aplastic anemia. The wider study: The sorted CD4+ and CD8+ cells yielded an average approximately 3.3 ug of DNA. Study-level points and caveats: The same twenty-nine CD8+ CDR3 sequences occurred in patients and in controls.

Trimming at V came to 5 bases and at J to 7 bases, leaving 12 bases not matched to a gene. Looked up from germline, CDR1 is SGHTA and CDR2 is FQGNSA. The CDR3 extends over 16 amino acids. V and J are TRBV7-2 and TRBJ2-7; 12 nucleotides match TRBD1. The receptor was derived from a human donor with aplastic anemia. Sequenced material: sorted CD4+, CD8+, or CD8+CD57+ T cells (not recorded which) from PBMCs. Here the CDR3 DNA reads TGTGCCAGCAGCCCCGGCCTGGGACAGGGGGCACAAGAGCAGTACTTC. This encodes CASSPGLGQGAQEQYF.